A selection of T cell receptor beta chains follows, all from one sample in a study of blood T cell repertoires in COVID-19. Produced via immunoSEQ multiplex PCR; TCRdb's table is partial and in-frame only. Of about 150,000 clones listed, over 75% were seen once; the top ten hold 5%. Sequencing was done on a sample of peripheral blood. The receptors come from a woman aged 45-59 years with acute or convalescent COVID-19. Each CDR3 is given with its conserved first and last residue. Fields, in order: clone size, D gene, CDR3 length, J gene, V gene, CDR3 DNA, CDR3 protein. D genes are given only for firm matches. Clone sizes are given selectively: once, few, many, or a class where the clone is expanded.

clone_size: few
d_call: -
cdr3_length: 13
j_call: TRBJ1-5
v_call: TRBV2
cdr3_nt: TGTGCCAGCAGGGCGGCAGGCGGGAGGCCCCAGCATTTT
cdr3_aa: CASRAAGGRPQHF

clone_size: -
d_call: TRBD1
cdr3_length: 18
j_call: TRBJ2-6
v_call: TRBV27
cdr3_nt: TGTGCCAGCAGTTTCTGGACAGGGGGGGGCTCTGGGGCCAACGTCCTGACTTTC
cdr3_aa: CASSFWTGGGSGANVLTF

clone_size: -
d_call: TRBD1
cdr3_length: 19
j_call: TRBJ2-6
v_call: TRBV19
cdr3_nt: TGTGCCAGTAGTATAGATTTGCCAGGGGGATCGGCTGGGGCCAACGTCCTGACTTTC
cdr3_aa: CASSIDLPGGSAGANVLTF

clone_size: -
d_call: TRBD1
cdr3_length: 15
j_call: TRBJ1-1
v_call: TRBV19
cdr3_nt: TGTGCCAGTAGTATAGGGCGGACAGGGAACACTGAAGCTTTCTTT
cdr3_aa: CASSIGRTGNTEAFF

clone_size: -
d_call: -
cdr3_length: 15
j_call: TRBJ2-6
v_call: TRBV7-3
cdr3_nt: TGTGCCAGCAGCCCGGGGAGCTCTGGGGCCAACGTCCTGACTTTC
cdr3_aa: CASSPGSSGANVLTF

clone_size: -
d_call: -
cdr3_length: 13
j_call: TRBJ1-5
v_call: TRBV9
cdr3_nt: TGTGCCAGCAGCGCGCGATCTTTTGAGCCCCAGCATTTT
cdr3_aa: CASSARSFEPQHF

clone_size: -
d_call: -
cdr3_length: 15
j_call: TRBJ1-5
v_call: TRBV4-2
cdr3_nt: TGTGCCAGCAGCCAAGATCCGGGGGACGCGCAGCCCCAGCATTTT
cdr3_aa: CASSQDPGDAQPQHF

clone_size: -
d_call: TRBD1
cdr3_length: 14
j_call: TRBJ2-7
v_call: TRBV5-3
cdr3_nt: TGTGCCAGAAGCTTGACGGGACAGGGGGAAATGCTGTACTTC
cdr3_aa: CARSLTGQGEMLYF

clone_size: -
d_call: -
cdr3_length: 15
j_call: TRBJ2-2
v_call: TRBV5-1
cdr3_nt: TGCGCCAGCAGCTTGGCGGGGGGCAACACCGGGGAGCTGTTTTTT
cdr3_aa: CASSLAGGNTGELFF

clone_size: -
d_call: -
cdr3_length: 13
j_call: TRBJ2-5
v_call: TRBV7-9
cdr3_nt: TGTGCCAGCAGCTTATACCAGGGTGGGACCCAGTACTTC
cdr3_aa: CASSLYQGGTQYF

clone_size: -
d_call: -
cdr3_length: 14
j_call: TRBJ1-1
v_call: TRBV4-3
cdr3_nt: TGCGCCAGCAGCCAAGAGATAACTAACACTGAAGCTTTCTTT
cdr3_aa: CASSQEITNTEAFF

clone_size: -
d_call: TRBD1
cdr3_length: 15
j_call: TRBJ1-1
v_call: TRBV2
cdr3_nt: TGTGCCAGCACCACACGGGCGGGACAGTCCACTGAAGCTTTCTTT
cdr3_aa: CASTTRAGQSTEAFF

clone_size: few
d_call: -
cdr3_length: 14
j_call: TRBJ2-1
v_call: TRBV6-2/TRBV6-3
cdr3_nt: TGTGCCAGCAGCCAACAGGGCCTTGCCAATGAGCAGTTCTTC
cdr3_aa: CASSQQGLANEQFF

clone_size: -
d_call: TRBD1
cdr3_length: 16
j_call: TRBJ1-6
v_call: TRBV6-1
cdr3_nt: TGTGCCAGCAGTGAACAAGCGGGACAGGGGGCCTCACCCCTCCACTTT
cdr3_aa: CASSEQAGQGASPLHF

clone_size: -
d_call: TRBD2
cdr3_length: 12
j_call: TRBJ2-7
v_call: TRBV6-2/TRBV6-3
cdr3_nt: TGTGCCAGCAGTTACGCGGGGGACGAGCAGTACTTC
cdr3_aa: CASSYAGDEQYF

clone_size: -
d_call: -
cdr3_length: 16
j_call: TRBJ1-5
v_call: TRBV11-2
cdr3_nt: TGTGCCAGCAGCTCGGCCGACAGACATAGCAATCAGCCCCAGCATTTT
cdr3_aa: CASSSADRHSNQPQHF

clone_size: -
d_call: TRBD1
cdr3_length: 13
j_call: TRBJ1-5
v_call: TRBV29-1
cdr3_nt: TGCAGCGTTGCGGGACAGGTAAATCAGCCCCAGCATTTT
cdr3_aa: CSVAGQVNQPQHF

clone_size: -
d_call: TRBD1
cdr3_length: 14
j_call: TRBJ1-1
v_call: TRBV6-2/TRBV6-3
cdr3_nt: TGTGCCAGCAGCGCGGACAGGTTGAACACTGAAGCTTTCTTT
cdr3_aa: CASSADRLNTEAFF

clone_size: -
d_call: -
cdr3_length: 16
j_call: TRBJ1-2
v_call: TRBV19
cdr3_nt: TGTGCCAGTAGTATAGCGCCCCTCCCCGGAGCCTATGGCTACACCTTC
cdr3_aa: CASSIAPLPGAYGYTF

clone_size: -
d_call: TRBD1
cdr3_length: 17
j_call: TRBJ1-2
v_call: TRBV27
cdr3_nt: TGTGCCAGCAGTCCCGGGGCGGACAGGAATTACCGGTATGGCTACACCTTC
cdr3_aa: CASSPGADRNYRYGYTF

clone_size: -
d_call: -
cdr3_length: 17
j_call: TRBJ2-7
v_call: TRBV27
cdr3_nt: TGTGCCAGCAGTTTACATTGGGGGACACAACTCTTCTACGAGCAGTACTTC
cdr3_aa: CASSLHWGTQLFYEQYF

clone_size: -
d_call: TRBD1
cdr3_length: 14
j_call: TRBJ1-5
v_call: TRBV19
cdr3_nt: TGTGCCACTACCGCCGGGACAGGGAATCAGCCCCAGCATTTT
cdr3_aa: CATTAGTGNQPQHF

clone_size: -
d_call: -
cdr3_length: 14
j_call: TRBJ2-5
v_call: TRBV25-1
cdr3_nt: TGTGCCAGCAGTGGGCAACAGGGTGGAGAGACCCAGTACTTC
cdr3_aa: CASSGQQGGETQYF

clone_size: -
d_call: TRBD1
cdr3_length: 14
j_call: TRBJ2-3
v_call: TRBV28
cdr3_nt: TGTGCCAGCAGTACATACAGGGGTGCAGATACGCAGTATTTT
cdr3_aa: CASSTYRGADTQYF

clone_size: -
d_call: -
cdr3_length: 13
j_call: TRBJ1-1
v_call: TRBV28
cdr3_nt: TGTGCCAGCATGGGGCCTGTGAACACTGAAGCTTTCTTT
cdr3_aa: CASMGPVNTEAFF

clone_size: -
d_call: -
cdr3_length: 16
j_call: TRBJ1-2
v_call: TRBV5-1
cdr3_nt: TGCGCCAGCAGCGATGTAGGGGCCACGAATGGGGATGGCTACACCTTC
cdr3_aa: CASSDVGATNGDGYTF

clone_size: -
d_call: TRBD2
cdr3_length: 13
j_call: TRBJ2-1
v_call: TRBV19
cdr3_nt: TGTGCCAGTAGTGGGAGATCTAGCGGAGAGCAGTTCTTC
cdr3_aa: CASSGRSSGEQFF

clone_size: -
d_call: TRBD1
cdr3_length: 15
j_call: TRBJ1-2
v_call: TRBV10-2
cdr3_nt: TGCGCCAGCGGAGAGGGACAGGGGTTGACCTATGGCTACACCTTC
cdr3_aa: CASGEGQGLTYGYTF